This T cell receptor (beta chain) appears in the sequencing data of a study of cytomegalovirus exposure and HLA in healthy donors. 60 Vbeta and 13 Jbeta primers were used in PCR. Sequencing used immunoSEQ multiplex PCR; TCRdb keeps in-frame clones, though not all of them. There are some 130,000 clones in the sample; 60% to 80% occur only once, and approximately 7.2% lies in the top ten. Each donor was nominally healthy when sampled (though unrecorded immune exposures were likely). The CDR3 spans 14 residues. The V end lost 0 bases, the J end lost 6 bases, and 12 bases lay between the germline ends. Germline V gives CDR1 SQVTM, CDR2 ANQGSEA.

The clonotype was recovered from a male donor in good health and CMV-seronegative. Sequencing was performed on PBMCs. The rearrangement links TRBV29-1 to TRBJ2-1; D may be TRBD2 (6 bases). The DNA of the CDR3 is TGCAGCGTTGAAGATCGACTAGTCCCCAATGAGCAGTTCTTC. Translated, it gives CSVEDRLVPNEQFF.